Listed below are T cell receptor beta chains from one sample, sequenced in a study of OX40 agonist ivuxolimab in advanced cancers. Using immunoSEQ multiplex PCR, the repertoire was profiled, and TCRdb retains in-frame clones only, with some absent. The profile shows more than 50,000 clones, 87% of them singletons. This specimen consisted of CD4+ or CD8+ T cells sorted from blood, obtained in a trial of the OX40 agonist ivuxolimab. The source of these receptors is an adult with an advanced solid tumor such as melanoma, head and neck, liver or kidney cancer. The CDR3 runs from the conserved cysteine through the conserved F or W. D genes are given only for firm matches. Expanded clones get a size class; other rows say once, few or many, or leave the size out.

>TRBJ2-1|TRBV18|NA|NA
TGTGCCAGCTCACCACCGGTCGTAGACAATGAGCAGTTCTTC
CASSPPVVDNEQFF
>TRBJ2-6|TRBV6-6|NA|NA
TGTGCCAGCAGACAGCAGAGCTCTGGGGCCAACGTCCTGACTTTC
CASRQQSSGANVLTF
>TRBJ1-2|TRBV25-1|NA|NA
TGTGCCAGTACCCGACAGGAGGATGGCTATGGCTACACCTTC
CASTRQEDGYGYTF
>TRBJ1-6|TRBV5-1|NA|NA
TGCGCCAGCAGCCGGGCCGGGATCAATTCACCCCTCCACTTT
CASSRAGINSPLHF
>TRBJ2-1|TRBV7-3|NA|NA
TGTGCCAGCAGCCCATGGCCTTTAGGGGTCCGCATGGAGAATGAGCAGTTCTTC
CASSPWPLGVRMENEQFF
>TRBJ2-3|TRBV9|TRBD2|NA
TGTGCCAGCAGCCCCCAGCGGGGGTCTAGCACAGATACGCAGTATTTT
CASSPQRGSSTDTQYF
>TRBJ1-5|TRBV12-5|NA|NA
TGTGCTAGTGGGCTCAGGGAAGGCAGCAATCAGCCCCAGCATTTT
CASGLREGSNQPQHF
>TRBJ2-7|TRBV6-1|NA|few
TGTGCCAGCAGTGAAATTCACCCCTACGAGCAGTACTTC
CASSEIHPYEQYF
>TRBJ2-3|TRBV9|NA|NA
TGTGCCAGCGGCCTAGGCGGGAGCACAGATACGCAGTATTTT
CASGLGGSTDTQYF
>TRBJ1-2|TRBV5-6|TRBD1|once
TGTGCCAGCAGCCAGGTCGGGACAGGAACAAACTATGGCTACACCTTC
CASSQVGTGTNYGYTF
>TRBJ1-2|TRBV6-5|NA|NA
TGTGCCAGCAGACCCAGGGGCTATGGCTACACCTTC
CASRPRGYGYTF
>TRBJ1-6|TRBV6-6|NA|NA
TGTGCCAGCAGTCTCCAGGGAAATTCACCCCTCCACTTT
CASSLQGNSPLHF
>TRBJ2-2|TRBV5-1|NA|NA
TGCGCCAGCAGCTTGCAGGTCGCCGGGGAGCTGTTTTTT
CASSLQVAGELFF
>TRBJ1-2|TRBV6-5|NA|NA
TGTGCCAGCAGTTACCAGACAGCCTATGGCTACACCTTC
CASSYQTAYGYTF
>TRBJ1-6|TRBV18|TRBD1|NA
TGTGCCAGCTCAGCCGACAGGGGTCCCTCACCCCTCCACTTT
CASSADRGPSPLHF
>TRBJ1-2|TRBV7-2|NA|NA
TGTGCCAGCAGCTTAGGCCCCAGGGTTGATAGTGGCTACACCTTC
CASSLGPRVDSGYTF
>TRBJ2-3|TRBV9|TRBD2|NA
TGTGCCAGCAGCCCGCGGGGGACTAGCGGGGGGGCTGGAGATACGCAGTATTTT
CASSPRGTSGGAGDTQYF
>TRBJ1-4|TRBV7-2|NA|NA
TGTGCCAGCAGCCCGAGGAGGGGGAATGAAAAACTGTTTTTT
CASSPRRGNEKLFF
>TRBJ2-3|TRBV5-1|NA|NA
TGCGCCAGCAGCTCTTCCCCCACAGATACGCAGTATTTT
CASSSSPTDTQYF
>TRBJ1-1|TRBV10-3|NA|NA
TGTGCCATCAGTGGTAACAGGAGGGCTGAAGCTTTCTTT
CAISGNRRAEAFF
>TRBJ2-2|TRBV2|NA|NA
TGTGCCAGCAGTGAATTAGTGAACACCGGGGAGCTGTTTTTT
CASSELVNTGELFF
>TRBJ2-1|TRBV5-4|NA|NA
TGTGCCAGCAGCTTGGACCCAGGCTCCTACAATGAGCAGTTCTTC
CASSLDPGSYNEQFF
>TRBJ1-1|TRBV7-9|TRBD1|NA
TGTGCCAGCAGCGTCAAGACAGGGACAGGCAACACTGAAGCTTTCTTT
CASSVKTGTGNTEAFF
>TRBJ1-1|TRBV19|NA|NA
TGTGCCAGTAGTTTGGACGCCCTTGGGGCTTTCTTT
CASSLDALGAFF
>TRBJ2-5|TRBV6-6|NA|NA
TGTGCCAGCAGTTATGGACTGCTTGGGGAGACCCAGTACTTC
CASSYGLLGETQYF
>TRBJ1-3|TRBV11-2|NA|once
TGTGCCAGCAGCTCCGGGATTCCTTCTGGAAACACCATATATTTT
CASSSGIPSGNTIYF
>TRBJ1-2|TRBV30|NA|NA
TGTGCCTTGATTGGCCAGGTCTATGGCTACACCTTC
CALIGQVYGYTF
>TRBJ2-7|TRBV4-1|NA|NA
TGCGCCAGCAGCCAACCCAACCTGGGGGGCTCCTACGAGCAGTACTTC
CASSQPNLGGSYEQYF
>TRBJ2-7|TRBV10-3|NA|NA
TGTGCCATCAGTGACCCGCGGGCGTACAGGTCCTACGAGCAGTACTTC
CAISDPRAYRSYEQYF
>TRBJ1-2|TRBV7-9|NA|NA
TGTGCCAGCAGCCCCCCCGGAGAACCTTCTAACTATGGCTACACCTTC
CASSPPGEPSNYGYTF
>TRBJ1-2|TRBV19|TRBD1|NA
TGTGCCTCAACGTTGGGACAGGGCAATGGCTACACCTTC
CASTLGQGNGYTF
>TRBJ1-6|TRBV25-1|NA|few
TGTGCCAGCAGTGTAACAGGGATGAATTCACCCCTCCACTTT
CASSVTGMNSPLHF
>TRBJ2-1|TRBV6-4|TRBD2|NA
TGTGCCAGCAGCCGCGGGACTAGCGGGGGCTACAATGAGCAGTTCTTC
CASSRGTSGGYNEQFF
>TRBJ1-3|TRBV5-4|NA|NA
TGTGCCAGCAGCGACCAGGGGAGGGGGTACTCTGGAAACACCATATATTTT
CASSDQGRGYSGNTIYF
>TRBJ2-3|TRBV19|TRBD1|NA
TGTGCCAGTAGTCTCGGGGACAGGGGGCCAGATACGCAGTATTTT
CASSLGDRGPDTQYF
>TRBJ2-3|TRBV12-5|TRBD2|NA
TGTGCTAGTGGTTTGCCGGGGGGGAGCACAGATACGCAGTATTTT
CASGLPGGSTDTQYF
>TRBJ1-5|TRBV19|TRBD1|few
TGTGCCAGTAGCACTGGGACAGGGGGAACCAATCAGCCCCAGCATTTT
CASSTGTGGTNQPQHF
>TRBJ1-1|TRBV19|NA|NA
TGTGCCAGTAGCGGGAGAGGTGGCACTGAAGCTTTCTTT
CASSGRGGTEAFF
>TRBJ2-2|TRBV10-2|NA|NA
TGCGCCGTACAGGGATTGGGGAACGGGGAGCTGTTTTTT
CAVQGLGNGELFF
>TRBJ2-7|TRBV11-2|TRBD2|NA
TGTGCCAGCAGCGTTAGCGGGGGGGACATCTACGAGCAGTACTTC
CASSVSGGDIYEQYF
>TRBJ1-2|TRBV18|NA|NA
TGTGCCAGCTCAGCCCCGACCGGGGAGAGCAAGGGCTACACCTTC
CASSAPTGESKGYTF
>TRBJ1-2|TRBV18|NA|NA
TGTGCCAGCTCACCTAGCATGCAGGGGATAGAAGGCTACACCTTC
CASSPSMQGIEGYTF
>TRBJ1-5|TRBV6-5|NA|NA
TGTGCCAGCATGCCCGGACAAAGAAATCAGCCCCAGCATTTT
CASMPGQRNQPQHF
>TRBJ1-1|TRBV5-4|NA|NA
TGTGCCAGCACCCGCGACCAAGGTAACACTGAAGCTTTCTTT
CASTRDQGNTEAFF
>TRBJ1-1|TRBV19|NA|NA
TGTGCCAGTAGTCGGGGAACTGAAGCTTTCTTT
CASSRGTEAFF
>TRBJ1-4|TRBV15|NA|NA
TGTGCCACCAGCACACGACAGGAAAAACTGTTTTTT
CATSTRQEKLFF
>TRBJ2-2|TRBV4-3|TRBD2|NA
TGCGCCAGCAGCCAAGATCCGCGGGGGGGAAACACCGGGGAGCTGTTTTTT
CASSQDPRGGNTGELFF
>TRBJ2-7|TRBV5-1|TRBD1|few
TGCGCCAGCAGCTATACTTCGACAGGGAGCTCCTACGAGCAGTACTTC
CASSYTSTGSSYEQYF
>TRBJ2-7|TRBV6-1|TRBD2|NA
TGTGCCAGCACCCCTAGCGGGGATACCTACGAGCAGTACTTC
CASTPSGDTYEQYF
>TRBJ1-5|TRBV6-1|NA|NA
TGTGCCAGCAGGGAGAACATGGGGGGGACTCAGCCCCAGCATTTT
CASRENMGGTQPQHF
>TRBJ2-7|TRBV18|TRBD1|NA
TGTGCCAGCTCACCAGTGCAGGGGGTCTACGAGCAGTACTTC
CASSPVQGVYEQYF